This T cell receptor (beta chain) emerged from a study of blood T cells in healthy people across ages (dated by TCRdb to 2014 to 2015). Notes on the research overall: Template switching captured roughly one uniquely barcoded TCR beta cDNA molecule per two T cells in model experiments. Using deep sequencing normalized with unique cDNA molecular identifiers, the study measured how TCR beta repertoire diversity changes with age. Donors were grouped into four age groups: young (average approximately 15 years), middle-aged (over 35), aged (around 60) and long-lived (about 90). Donors of different ages were randomly distributed across sequencing lanes to avoid experimental bias. For two donors (one aged 18 to 30 and one aged 80 or older), the study analyzed two additional independent replicas of 1 million unique cDNA reads from the same blood draw. What the study reported, not specific to this receptor: Observed TCR beta diversity per million T cells fell roughly linearly with age, and a significant reduction was already apparent by age approximately 40. A strong correlation was found between observed TCR beta diversity and the percentage of naive T cells measured by flow cytometry. Donor CMV infection status was unknown, potentially confounding age-related changes in expanded clonotypes. Estimates of total diversity based on one million sequenced T cells were regarded as lower bounds and as underestimates. Since profiling was done on bulk unsorted PBMCs, naive and antigen-experienced compartments could not be conclusively compared. Compared with the aged group, more naive CD4+ T cells, fewer expanded clones and increased TCR diversity were shown by the long-lived group, suggesting age selection.

CDR3 length: 14 amino acids, cysteine to phenylalanine. The kept DNA is CDR3 alone, 42 bases in frame from the first base. V is reduced by 5 bases and J by 4 bases, leaving a spacing of 13 bases between them. The library was obtained by 5' RACE. The listed sequencing device is Illumina HiSeq 2500. A second about 7 to 11 cycle PCR used a sample-barcoded 5' primer and a J-beta primer mix. A template-switch 5' adaptor carrying 12 random nucleotides introduced a unique molecular identifier onto each TCR beta cDNA molecule. Each sample yielded at least 3 million CDR3-containing paired-end reads. First-strand cDNA synthesis was performed from all RNA using the Mint cDNA synthesis kit, with priming by a TRBC-specific oligonucleotide. Following uracil-DNA glycosylase treatment, all cDNA underwent a first 18-cycle PCR with the universal primers M1SS and BC2_uni_R. Processing in the source paper ran as follows. For normalization, 1 million high-quality reads, each with a distinct molecular identifier, were randomly selected from each sample. Instead of being binned into consensus sequences, reads with shared molecular identifiers were discarded. MiTCR, run with a Q25 quality threshold and the strictest error-elimination algorithm, handled CDR3 identification, clonotype clustering and error correction. Lower-bound total TCR beta diversity was estimated with a nonparametric unseen species model using Euler transformation. TCRdb trimmed public reads at Q25 via fastp, called clones via MiXCR and kept in-frame beta chains. Every CDR3 protein is listed once, alongside the most common genes and DNA of its rows. What appears here as the V and J calls and clone size reflects TCRdb's work, not the paper's. This sample comprises 800,000 to 950,000 distinct CDR3 sequences, 35% to 40% of them detected only once. Roughly 13% of the sample goes to the ten largest clones.

About this clonotype: Its recognized antigen is unknown. A much larger clone differs by one base, so this may be a read error.

Systemically healthy Caucasian individuals from Russia, over 30 in total and aged roughly 6 to 100 years, were included as donors. Ten milliliters of peripheral blood were drawn from each donor into EDTA-treated Vacutainer tubes. Ficoll-Paque density-gradient centrifugation was used to isolate PBMCs, with at least 6.5 million per sample. Trizol reagent was used to extract total RNA from PBMCs, with at least 5 micrograms per sample. The percentages of naive CD45RAhigh/CD27high T cells were determined by flow cytometry on a PBMC aliquot from every donor. This sequence uses TRBV12-3 or TRBV12-4 and TRBJ2-3; 6 matching bases give a weak D call of TRBD2. The sample consisted of blood. This sequence originates from a man younger than 30 in good health. The DNA reads as follows: TGTGCCAGCAGTCCGCGACTAGAGGCAGATACGCAGTATTTT. It is translated as CASSPRLEADTQYF.